This paragraph reports one T cell receptor (beta chain). The antigen is undetermined. This sample was included in a study of identifying expanded T cells in peripheral blood. Trimming left V 5 bases short and J 4 bases short, with 12 bases between. Germline V gene sequence: CDR1 SGHDT, CDR2 YYEEEE. CDR3 size: 14 residues. Healthy donors had no documented immune events, such as infections, while sampled. TCRdb keeps only in-frame clones here, not all; method: immunoSEQ multiplex PCR. The data show 81,000 or so clones, with roughly 89% seen just once and about 20% held by the top ten. Study-wide results and caveats: Roughly two-week clone count variance significantly increased as total template count grew. Over around two and four weeks, about 16.4 and 19 clones changed, versus approximately 1.2 between replicates.

The chain is built from TRBV5-6 and TRBJ1-4; possible D gene TRBD1, 6 bases. The sequenced sample was blood. This TCR came from a person aged 18-69 years in good health. The CDR3 region is CASSFDRSNEKLFF. Here the CDR3 DNA reads TGTGCCAGCAGTTTTGACAGGAGTAATGAAAAACTGTTTTTT.